The 4 T cell receptor beta chains given below trace back to one sample, sequenced in a study of shared clonotypes between healthy human individuals. Sequencing was performed with immunoSEQ multiplex PCR; in TCRdb, only in-frame clones are kept and a portion is missing. The table has 2 million to 2.5 million clones, 85% to 95% seen once. Sequenced sample: naive CD4+ T cells from PBMCs. Subset indicated: CD45RA+ positively selected. Receptor source: a man between 18 and 29 years old in good health. Some clones in this sample may be carry-over from other donors' samples.

The CDR3 nucleotides read TGTGCCAGCAGACCCCAGGGGAGCACTGAAGCTTTCTTT. This sequence encodes CASRPQGSTEAFF. The rearrangement joins TRBV25-1 to TRBJ1-1; possible D gene TRBD1, 6 bases. V dropped 6 bases and J dropped 4 bases, with 12 bases sitting between them. The length of the CDR3 is 13 residues. Germline V lookup: CDR1 MGHDK, CDR2 SYGVNS.

This chain uses TRBV4-3 with TRBJ1-1; 9 bases are a match to TRBD1. V trimming: 4 bases; J trimming: 3 bases; junction bases outside the gene matches: 3. CDR3 length equals 14 residues. Germline values: CDR1 LGHNA, CDR2 YSLEER. Written as DNA, the CDR3 is TGCGCCAGCAGCCGGGGACAGGGCGACACTGAAGCTTTCTTT. It translates to CASSRGQGDTEAFF.

V is TRBV28 and J is TRBJ2-5; D assignment may be TRBD1 or TRBD2 (5 bases each). The CDR3 spans 14 residues. Germline V CDR1 and CDR2: MDHEN, SYDVKM. Trimming left V 6 bases short and J 5 bases short, with 16 bases between. The CDR3: CASRRLEGIETQYF. CDR3 coding DNA: TGTGCCAGCAGACGCCTTGAGGGGATTGAGACCCAGTACTTC.

The rearrangement uses TRBV28 and TRBJ1-6; no reliable D call. Trimming stripped 6 bases from V and 4 bases from J, with 16 bases between. The CDR3 has 16 amino acids. CDR1 is MDHEN and CDR2 is SYDVKM in the germline V gene. CDR3 coding DNA: TGTGCCAGCAGCTCCGTGGGGATCTCTTATAATTCACCCCTCCACTTT. The encoded protein is CASSSVGISYNSPLHF.